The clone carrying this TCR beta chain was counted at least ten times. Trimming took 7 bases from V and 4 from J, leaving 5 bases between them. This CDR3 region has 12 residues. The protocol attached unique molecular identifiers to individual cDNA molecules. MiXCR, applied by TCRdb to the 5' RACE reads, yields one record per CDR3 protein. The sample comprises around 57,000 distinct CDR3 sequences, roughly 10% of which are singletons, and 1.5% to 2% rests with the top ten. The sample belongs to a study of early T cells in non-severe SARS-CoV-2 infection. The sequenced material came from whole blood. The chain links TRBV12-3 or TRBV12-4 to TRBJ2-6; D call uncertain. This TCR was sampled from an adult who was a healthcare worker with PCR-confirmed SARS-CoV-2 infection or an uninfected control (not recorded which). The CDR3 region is CASKGGANVLTF. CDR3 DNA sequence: TGTGCCAGCAAAGGCGGGGCCAACGTCCTGACTTTC.